These 3 T cell receptor beta chains share one sample of origin, sequenced in a study of T-cell memory formation after mild COVID-19. TCRdb passed the 5' RACE reads through MiXCR, listing each CDR3 protein once. Among under 600,000 distinct CDR3 sequences, roughly 20% were seen once, and the ten largest hold around 8.4%. The sequenced sample consisted of PBMCs or a T cell subset sorted from them (not recorded which). All receptors derive from an adult woman who had mild COVID-19 (a few samples of this study predate the infection). Cell type and time point are not known.

J is TRBJ2-2 and V is TRBV21-1. TRBV21-1 is a pseudogene segment. The CDR3 is made up of 17 amino acids. The CDR3 nucleotides are TGTGCCAGCAGCAGTCTGGAAGGGTTAAAGGACACCGGGGAGCTGTTTTTT. Its protein product is CASSSLEGLKDTGELFF.

The chain uses TRBV10-2 and TRBJ2-7; 10 bases line up with TRBD2. CDR3 length: 14 residues. The junction had 11 bases not matched to a gene; V was cut back by 11 bases and J by 4 bases. Per germline, CDR1 WSHSY and CDR2 SAAADI. CDR3 DNA sequence: TGCGCCTCCTCCGCCGGGACTAGCGATTACGAGCAGTACTTC. Protein: CASSAGTSDYEQYF.

This clonotype has only a few counts. This chain's CDR3 is CASSPFAGGRGEQYF. The CDR3 nucleotides are TGTGCCAGCAGTCCCTTTGCGGGGGGGCGGGGCGAGCAGTACTTC. The chain couples TRBV27 to TRBJ2-7; 9 nucleotides agree with TRBD2. The CDR3 loop spans 15 amino acids. Trimming took 5 bases from V and 6 from J; bases not matched to a gene: 11. Per germline, CDR1 MNHEY and CDR2 SMNVEV (reference sequence).